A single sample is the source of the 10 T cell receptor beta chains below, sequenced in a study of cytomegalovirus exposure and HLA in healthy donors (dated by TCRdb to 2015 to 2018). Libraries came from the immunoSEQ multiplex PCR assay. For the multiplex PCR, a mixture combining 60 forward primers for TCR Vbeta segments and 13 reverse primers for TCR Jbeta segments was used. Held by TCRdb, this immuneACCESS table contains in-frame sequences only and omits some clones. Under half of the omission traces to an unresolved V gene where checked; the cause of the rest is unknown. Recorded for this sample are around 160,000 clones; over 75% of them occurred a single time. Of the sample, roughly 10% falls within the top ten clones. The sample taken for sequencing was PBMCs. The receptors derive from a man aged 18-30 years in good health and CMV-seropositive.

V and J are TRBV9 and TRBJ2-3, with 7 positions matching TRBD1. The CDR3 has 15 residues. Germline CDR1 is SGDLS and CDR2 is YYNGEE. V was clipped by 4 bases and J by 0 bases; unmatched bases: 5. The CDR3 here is CASSTSGGSTDTQYF. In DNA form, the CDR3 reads TGTGCCAGCAGCACCTCAGGGGGAAGCACAGATACGCAGTATTTT.

This chain's CDR3 is CASSKSLTGIEQYF. CDR3 DNA: TGTGCCAGCAGTAAATCGTTAACGGGGATCGAGCAGTACTTC. The chain combines TRBV6-5 with TRBJ2-5; maybe TRBD2 (5 bases). The DNA end favors TRBJ2-7, so the J call may be wrong. This CDR3 comprises 14 residues. Germline V gives CDR1 MNHEY, CDR2 SVGAGI.

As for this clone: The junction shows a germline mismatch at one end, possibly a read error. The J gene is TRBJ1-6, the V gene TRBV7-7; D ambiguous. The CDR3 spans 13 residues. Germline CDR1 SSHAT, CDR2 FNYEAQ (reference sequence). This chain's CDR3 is CASSEALDSPLHF. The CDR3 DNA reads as TGTGCTAGCAGCGAGGCCTTAGATTCACCCCTCCACTTT.

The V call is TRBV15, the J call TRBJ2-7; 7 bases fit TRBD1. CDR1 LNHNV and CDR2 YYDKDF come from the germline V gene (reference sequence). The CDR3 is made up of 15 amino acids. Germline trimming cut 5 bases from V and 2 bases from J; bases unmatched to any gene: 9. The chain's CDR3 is CATSHEGTVTYEQYF. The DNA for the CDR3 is TGTGCCACCAGCCACGAGGGGACAGTAACCTACGAGCAGTACTTC.

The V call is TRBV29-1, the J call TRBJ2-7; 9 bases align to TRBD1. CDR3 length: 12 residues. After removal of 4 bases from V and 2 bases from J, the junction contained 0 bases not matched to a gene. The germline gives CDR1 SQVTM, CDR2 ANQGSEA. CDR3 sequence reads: CSVGTGAYEQYF. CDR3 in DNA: TGCAGCGTTGGGACAGGGGCCTACGAGCAGTACTTC.

This chain's CDR3 is CASSPPLYSRETQYF. As DNA, the CDR3 is TGTGCCAGCTCACCACCCCTCTACAGCCGAGAGACCCAGTACTTC. The genes are TRBV18 and TRBJ2-5; D is uncertain. The V end lost 0 bases, the J end lost 4 bases, and 12 bases lay between the germline ends. Germline CDR1 reads KGHSH; CDR2 reads LQKENI. The CDR3 runs 15 residues.

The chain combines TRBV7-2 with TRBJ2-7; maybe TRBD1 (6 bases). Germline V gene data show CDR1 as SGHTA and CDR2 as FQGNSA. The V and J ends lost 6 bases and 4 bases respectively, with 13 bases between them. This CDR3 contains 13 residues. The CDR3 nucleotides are TGTGCCAGCAGTCCCGGGACACCGTACGAGCAGTACTTC. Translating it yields CASSPGTPYEQYF.

CDR3: CASSLARGVGETQYF. For the CDR3, the DNA is TGCGCCAGCAGCTTGGCCCGGGGGGTGGGAGAGACCCAGTACTTC. V and J are TRBV5-1 and TRBJ2-5, with 7 bases aligning to TRBD2. Trimming cost V 0 bases and J 4 bases; bases outside gene matches: 6. This CDR3 contains 15 residues. Germline loops: CDR1 SGHRS, CDR2 YFSETQ.

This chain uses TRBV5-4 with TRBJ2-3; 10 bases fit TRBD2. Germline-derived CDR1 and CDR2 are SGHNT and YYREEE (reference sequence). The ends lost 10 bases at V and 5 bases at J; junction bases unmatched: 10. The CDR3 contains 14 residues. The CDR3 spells CAASAGGPGDTQYF. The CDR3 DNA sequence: TGTGCCGCATCAGCGGGGGGGCCCGGAGATACGCAGTATTTT.

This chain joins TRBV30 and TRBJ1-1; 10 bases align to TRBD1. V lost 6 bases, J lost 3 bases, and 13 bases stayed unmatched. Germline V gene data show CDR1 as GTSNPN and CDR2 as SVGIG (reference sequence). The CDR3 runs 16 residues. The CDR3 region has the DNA TGTGCCTGTGCGTCCCGGGACAGGGGAGGCGACACTGAAGCTTTCTTT. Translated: CACASRDRGGDTEAFF.